This T cell receptor (beta chain) was identified during a study of cytomegalovirus exposure and HLA in healthy donors (dated by TCRdb to the late 2010s). Study-level background: In an earlier analysis of under 600 of the donors, roughly 300 Gb of sequence data and 100 million or so unique TCR beta sequences from 150 million to 200 million T cells were reported. In a later analysis, previously published TCR beta repertoires from 550 to 700 donors were re-analyzed and high-resolution HLA genotyping was added so that TCR occurrence patterns could be studied. The study combined high-throughput TCR immunosequencing, statistical association of individual TCRs with disease status, and machine learning to predict cytomegalovirus infection status. The study profiled the T cell repertoires of around 700 subjects by immunosequencing and related them to cytomegalovirus serostatus. An early release covering 550 to 700 HLA-typed donors comprised about 300 gigabases of sequencing data and 65 million to 100 million unique TCR sequences. Donor age, sex, ethnicity and CMV serostatus were compiled together with the repertoire data. Every discovery cohort repertoire had been produced on one sequencing platform. In the later analysis, no new phenotypic data were used to find candidate immune exposures; instead, reliance was placed on TCR beta sequences and their occurrence across donors. HLA typing included class I and class II loci at four-digit resolution. An earlier analysis of 587 of the donors used high-throughput TCR beta sequencing to judge whether each TCR beta V gene segment behaved as functional or pseudogenic. A later genetic analysis took genome-wide SNP genotypes for about 65% of the 666 donors and used that subset as a discovery cohort. The study was designed to test whether signatures of past pathogen exposure could be identified by cataloging public T cell receptors. A handful of DR-DQ haplotypes were treated as single units for association and clustering because of strong linkage in the cohort. The number of typed donors differed by locus: roughly 629-630 for A, B, C, DRB1 and DQB1; 522 for DQA1; approximately 600 for DPA1; and about 470 for DPB1. The genetic ancestry cluster associated with self-reported Caucasian donors included about four fifths of the approximately 430 genotyped donors. A separate validation cohort of roughly 130 different subjects was used in addition to the 666-subject first cohort. On average, 235,054 unique TCR beta nucleotide sequences were sequenced per donor among 398 genotyped donors of the cohort, with roughly 18% of those sequences being non-productive.

With regard to this clone: The antigen it binds to is not known.

The cohort consisted of 600 or so healthy bone marrow donors. Cohort members were all nominally healthy when sampled, although unrecorded immune exposures were likely present. The donor was CMV seropositive and was included in the group of about 290 seropositive cohort members. Each donor provided a peripheral blood sample, and peripheral blood mononuclear cells were used for TCR beta sequencing. Genomic DNA was extracted from the blood cell samples with the Qiagen DNeasy Blood Extraction Kit. The library relied on the immunoSEQ multiplex PCR assay. The multiplex PCR relied on a mix of 60 forward primers for TCR Vbeta segments and 13 reverse primers for TCR Jbeta segments. The CDR3 region of rearranged TCR beta genes was amplified from genomic DNA with a multiplex PCR assay. On the Illumina HiSeq System, the amplified TCR beta libraries were sequenced as 87-base-pair reads. Turning to the authors' computational methods: Across the 670 or so repertoires, a later analysis counted 78 million or so unique TCR beta chains, approximately 10 million of which were shared by at least two donors. To remove PCR and sequencing errors, raw reads were error-corrected and collapsed into unique sequences using a nearest-neighbor algorithm that merged closely related sequences. Alignment of CDR3 sequences to IMGT reference sequences was used to assign V, D and J gene segments. For a sequence to be retained, a match of at least six nucleotides to both a V gene segment and a J gene segment was required. Rearrangements were called productive when the CDR3 lacked stop codons and stayed in frame with V and J; all others were non-productive. CDR3 was defined according to IMGT convention as the region running from the second conserved V-encoded cysteine to the conserved J-encoded phenylalanine. The earlier analysis of 450 to 750 of the donors excluded any sequence lacking an unambiguous match to a single V gene segment. In an earlier analysis of approximately 590 of the donors, a V segment was called functional when productive rearrangements were above 56.7%, and segregating when the standard deviation between donors exceeded 5%. A statistical classification framework was developed to diagnose cytomegalovirus status using the catalog of TCR beta chain sequences. A later analysis assigned V and J genes by comparing TCR nucleotide sequences with IMGT/GENE-DB human TR gene sequences. In a later analysis, CDR3 sequences and most-parsimonious VDJ recombination scenarios were assigned using the TCRdist pipeline. A later analysis defined each TCR beta chain by its CDR3 amino acid sequence plus V-gene family, and excluded reads lacking a unique V-gene family. A later analysis removed 592 highly shared, low-generation-probability nucleotide sequences to deal with suspected cross-contamination and a sequencing artifact. A later analysis calculated a clonal expansion index for each public chain from normalized within-repertoire ranks of inferred template counts. In a later analysis, generation probabilities were computed using a VDJ recombination model fitted to out-of-frame rearrangements, and the results were checked against IGoR. In a later analysis, hypergeometric tests were used to score TCR-TCR, TCR-HLA and TCR-CMV co-occurrence, with a repertoire-size bias correction applied to TCR pairs. False discovery rates were estimated in a later analysis by permuting HLA or CMV assignments 20 times. In a later analysis, co-occurring TCRs were grouped using DBSCAN, with TCRdist sequence similarity added in when clustering inside HLA-allele-positive subsets. For co-occurrence clustering, repertoires with fewer than 30,000 or more than 120,000 public chains were excluded, along with five repertoires with anomalous nucleotide sharing. TCRdb obtained this table from immuneACCESS and retained in-frame rearrangements with V and J assigned. These tables miss some clones; where compared with another copy, unresolved V genes account for less than half of the shortfall, and the remainder is unexplained. For V, J and clone size, that table is used; D and trimming come from the DNA. The sample's table lists a count of 20,000 to 25,000 clones. The ten largest clones add up to around 17% of the sample.

What the work shows at the level of the full study, not this receptor alone: The study gave a list of roughly 150 TCR beta chains associated with cytomegalovirus. The classifier was reported to diagnose cytomegalovirus status with high specificity and sensitivity in both the original cohort and the validation cohort. In an earlier analysis of some 550 of the donors, most TCR beta V segments were observed in productive rearrangements about 87% or about 30% of the time, broadly matching IMGT annotations. Presence/absence analyses assumed roughly uniform sequencing depth across donors, an assumption that may not hold. It was suggested by the authors that the approach could potentially be generalized to other disease states and immunological phenotypes. Because the 87-base-pair reads could not distinguish some IMGT-functional V segments, including TRBV6-2 and TRBV6-3, those segments were excluded. Because HLA typing was unavailable for some donors at each locus, only the typed subset was used in association tests. The earlier analysis of 587 of the donors excluded fewer than 20 rarely observed V segments, including chromosome 9 orphons, because counts were too low. Most TCR sequences were seen in very few donors, while some public TCRs were found in many individuals. For the cohort, immune exposure information was limited to CMV serostatus. In vitro tests confirmed that a few of the cytomegalovirus-associated TCR beta chains recognize cytomegalovirus antigens. V-gene and J-gene trimming of TCR beta chains was associated with a missense DCLRE1C variant in a later genetic analysis, and the association was replicated in an independent cohort. A further reported finding was that TCR beta sequences accurately predicted the HLA-A and HLA-B alleles for most subjects in the first cohort. A later analysis found that HLA-associated TCR beta chains were more clonally expanded and had lower generation probabilities than equally common non-associated chains. Correlated functional status among segregating V segments might reflect linkage disequilibrium, but an unknown experimental factor could not be ruled out. In a later analysis, several top co-occurrence clusters were reported to appear linked to parvovirus B19, influenza, CMV and Epstein-Barr virus. A later analysis found that TCR association rates varied across HLA loci, with DRB1 alleles showing the most associated TCRs and HLA-C alleles the fewest. Most CMV-associated TCR beta chains appeared to be HLA-restricted in a later analysis, and the HLA associations seemed to be driven largely by CMV exposure. The cohort was sequenced for TCR beta chains only, and without alpha or paired-chain data the features that could be detected were limited. Specific HLA alleles were associated with roughly 17,000 TCR beta sequences at a false discovery rate of 0.05 in a later analysis. According to a later genetic analysis, donors in an Asian-associated ancestry cluster had fewer N-insertions in productive TCRs than the approximately 670-donor mean. The sequencing pipeline was judged likely to have produced a cluster of highly shared sequence variants as a technical artifact. Strong co-occurrence of HLA alleles, especially DR and DQ, made assigning TCR associations to individual alleles difficult.

The cysteine opens and the phenylalanine closes a CDR3 of 14 amino acids. CDR3 DNA is the only sequence kept; it has 42 bases, read in frame from the first base. Taken from the germline V gene, the CDR1 and CDR2 loops are MNHEY and SVGAGI. Trimming takes 2 bases from V and 4 bases from J, and the germline ends sit 10 bases apart. This clonotype originated in a male donor in good health and CMV-seropositive. The sequenced material came from PBMCs. The chain joins TRBV6-5 to TRBJ2-3; the D gene identity is not certain. The DNA sequence follows: TGTGCCAGCAGTTACAGTTCGGGTTCAGATACGCAGTATTTT. Its product reads: CASSYSSGSDTQYF.